This T cell receptor (beta chain) was sequenced in a study of early T cells in non-severe SARS-CoV-2 infection. Background on the study: It was bulk RNA from unsorted whole blood that was sequenced, and the chains were unpaired.

This clonotype was seen repeatedly, ten times or more. The antigen is unknown. Study results and caveats: Sequences matched to VDJdb favored anti-spike CD8 responses, while private and CD4 specificities were missed.

Individually, cDNA molecules had unique molecular identifiers attached to them. A single record per CDR3 protein comes from TCRdb applying MiXCR to the 5' RACE reads. The sample contains roughly 71,000 distinct CDR3 sequences, about 13% of which appear only once. The sample comprised whole blood. This clonotype originated in an adult who was a healthcare worker with PCR-confirmed SARS-CoV-2 infection or an uninfected control (not recorded which).

CDR3 nucleotide sequence: TGTGCCAGCAGCCCCAGGGGAGATTCACCCCTCCACTTT. It encodes CASSPRGDSPLHF. The V gene is TRBV9, the J gene TRBJ1-6, with TRBD1 as a possible D gene (6 bases). Germline lookup yields CDR1 SGDLS and CDR2 YYNGEE. V was clipped by 4 bases and J by 8 bases, with 10 bases between them. This CDR3 has 13 residues.